A selection of T cell receptor beta chains follows, all from one sample in a study of T cells in Graves' hyperthyroidism and ophthalmopathy. TCRdb called the multiplex PCR reads again in MiXCR, with one record for every CDR3 protein. The repertoire includes about 610,000 distinct CDR3 sequences, approximately 14% of them detected once, and roughly 4.3% sits in the top ten. The sequencing sample was made of blood. These receptors all stem from a woman in her forties with Graves' ophthalmopathy. The CDR3 runs from the conserved cysteine through the conserved F or W. Each record gives: CDR3 DNA, CDR3 protein, V gene, J gene, D gene, clone size. D genes are given only for firm matches. Size tells how often a clone was seen (once, few, many) or the class of an expanded clone, and some rows leave it out.

CDR3nt: TGTGCCAGCAGCTTGCGTGATAGGGAGGGAATCTATGGCTACACCTTC; CDR3aa: CASSLRDREGIYGYTF; v_gene: TRBV11-1; j_gene: TRBJ1-2; d_gene: .; abundance: .
CDR3nt: TGTGCCAGCAGTTTATCTTCCTGGGATAACTATGGCTACACCTTC; CDR3aa: CASSLSSWDNYGYTF; v_gene: TRBV28; j_gene: TRBJ1-2; d_gene: .; abundance: .
CDR3nt: TGTGCCGTCGGGGTAGAGACCCAGTACTTC; CDR3aa: CAVGVETQYF; v_gene: TRBV19; j_gene: TRBJ2-5; d_gene: .; abundance: many
CDR3nt: TGTGCCAGCAGCTTAACATCTAGGACAGGGGGATACTATGGCTACACCTTC; CDR3aa: CASSLTSRTGGYYGYTF; v_gene: TRBV11-2; j_gene: TRBJ1-2; d_gene: TRBD1; abundance: .
CDR3nt: TGTGCCAGCAGAGAATCAGGGGGAAACATTCAGTACTTC; CDR3aa: CASRESGGNIQYF; v_gene: TRBV12-3/TRBV12-4; j_gene: TRBJ2-4; d_gene: TRBD1; abundance: few
CDR3nt: TGCGCCAGCAGCCAAGGACTAGCGGGTAACGAGCAGTACTTC; CDR3aa: CASSQGLAGNEQYF; v_gene: TRBV4-1; j_gene: TRBJ2-7; d_gene: TRBD2; abundance: many
CDR3nt: TGTGCCAGCAGCTCGACAGTTTCTCTAGCGGGTTGGGTAGAGACCCAGTACTTC; CDR3aa: CASSSTVSLAGWVETQYF; v_gene: TRBV11-1; j_gene: TRBJ2-5; d_gene: TRBD2; abundance: few
CDR3nt: TGTGCCAGCAGCCGGGACCTCGCAGAGACCCAGTACTTC; CDR3aa: CASSRDLAETQYF; v_gene: TRBV6-1; j_gene: TRBJ2-5; d_gene: .; abundance: once
CDR3nt: TGTGCCATCAGGGTTGCCGATGGCTACACCTTC; CDR3aa: CAIRVADGYTF; v_gene: TRBV10-3; j_gene: TRBJ1-2; d_gene: .; abundance: many
CDR3nt: TGTGCCAGCAGTACCGGACCGATCTCTGGAAACACCGTATATTTT; CDR3aa: CASSTGPISGNTVYF; v_gene: TRBV28; j_gene: TRBJ1-3; d_gene: .; abundance: few
CDR3nt: TGTGCCAGCAGTCCACTAGGACAGGGGGTTCTAGAGACCCAGTACTTC; CDR3aa: CASSPLGQGVLETQYF; v_gene: TRBV28; j_gene: TRBJ2-5; d_gene: TRBD1; abundance: many
CDR3nt: TGTGCCTGGAGTGTACGTTCGGAAGCTTTCTTT; CDR3aa: CAWSVRSEAFF; v_gene: TRBV30; j_gene: TRBJ1-1; d_gene: .; abundance: .
CDR3nt: TGCGCCAGCAGCCAAGTAAGATACTCCTACGAGCAGTACTTC; CDR3aa: CASSQVRYSYEQYF; v_gene: TRBV4-3; j_gene: TRBJ2-7; d_gene: .; abundance: many
CDR3nt: TGCAGTGCTAGGGTCGGACAGGGAAGGGATCAGCCCCAGCATTTT; CDR3aa: CSARVGQGRDQPQHF; v_gene: TRBV20-1; j_gene: TRBJ1-5; d_gene: TRBD1; abundance: many
CDR3nt: TGTGCCACCTCTTTACAGGGAATAGGACAGCCCCAGCATTTT; CDR3aa: CATSLQGIGQPQHF; v_gene: TRBV19; j_gene: TRBJ1-5; d_gene: .; abundance: few
CDR3nt: TGTGCCAGCAGCTCTTGGGACAGTATCTACGAGCAGTACTTC; CDR3aa: CASSSWDSIYEQYF; v_gene: TRBV7-2; j_gene: TRBJ2-7; d_gene: TRBD1; abundance: many
CDR3nt: TGCGCCAGCAGCCAAGTCTGGGGGTCTGGGGCCAACGTCCTGACTTTC; CDR3aa: CASSQVWGSGANVLTF; v_gene: TRBV4-3; j_gene: TRBJ2-6; d_gene: .; abundance: many
CDR3nt: TGTGCCAGCAGACAGGGCGACGAGCAGTACTTC; CDR3aa: CASRQGDEQYF; v_gene: TRBV6-1; j_gene: TRBJ2-7; d_gene: .; abundance: many
CDR3nt: TGTGCCAGCAAAGAGGGGGGGCCCAGCTCCTACGAGCAGTACTTC; CDR3aa: CASKEGGPSSYEQYF; v_gene: TRBV28; j_gene: TRBJ2-7; d_gene: .; abundance: many
CDR3nt: TGTGCCAGCAGCTTAGTCCGGGAGTACGAGCAGTACTTC; CDR3aa: CASSLVREYEQYF; v_gene: TRBV7-2; j_gene: TRBJ2-7; d_gene: .; abundance: many
CDR3nt: TGTGCCAGCAGTTTATCGGGTGGCAGGGGGTATTCCACAGATACGCAGTATTTT; CDR3aa: CASSLSGGRGYSTDTQYF; v_gene: TRBV28; j_gene: TRBJ2-3; d_gene: TRBD1; abundance: .
CDR3nt: TGCAGCGTTAAGAGCGGCTTGTACGAGCAGTACTTC; CDR3aa: CSVKSGLYEQYF; v_gene: TRBV29-1; j_gene: TRBJ2-7; d_gene: .; abundance: many
CDR3nt: TGTGCCATCAAGACGGGAGGAACCGAGGGTCAAGAGACCCAGTACTTC; CDR3aa: CAIKTGGTEGQETQYF; v_gene: TRBV10-3; j_gene: TRBJ2-5; d_gene: TRBD2; abundance: many
CDR3nt: TGTGCCAGCAGTTTATCGGGGGGGGTAGGCTACACCTTC; CDR3aa: CASSLSGGVGYTF; v_gene: TRBV12-3/TRBV12-4; j_gene: TRBJ1-2; d_gene: .; abundance: .
CDR3nt: TGTGCCACCAGCAGAGTCCCCGGATCCAATCAGCCCCAGCATTTT; CDR3aa: CATSRVPGSNQPQHF; v_gene: TRBV15; j_gene: TRBJ1-5; d_gene: .; abundance: many
CDR3nt: TGTGCCAGCAGTTTAGGGGTACATAATCAGCCCCAGCATTTT; CDR3aa: CASSLGVHNQPQHF; v_gene: TRBV28; j_gene: TRBJ1-5; d_gene: .; abundance: .
CDR3nt: TGTGCCAGCAGATCCCGGGACTTGGATCGGGAGACCCAGTACTTC; CDR3aa: CASRSRDLDRETQYF; v_gene: TRBV5-5; j_gene: TRBJ2-5; d_gene: .; abundance: .
CDR3nt: TGTGCCAGTAGTAGGGGACACAGCTCTGGAAACACCATATATTTT; CDR3aa: CASSRGHSSGNTIYF; v_gene: TRBV19; j_gene: TRBJ1-3; d_gene: .; abundance: many
CDR3nt: TGCAGTGCTAGAGATAGAGTGGGACAGGGGGGTCGAGAGACCCAGTACTTC; CDR3aa: CSARDRVGQGGRETQYF; v_gene: TRBV20-1; j_gene: TRBJ2-5; d_gene: TRBD1; abundance: many
CDR3nt: TGTGCCTGTACATGGGGGGGCAATCAGCCCCAGCATTTT; CDR3aa: CACTWGGNQPQHF; v_gene: TRBV30; j_gene: TRBJ1-5; d_gene: .; abundance: many
CDR3nt: TGTGCCAGCAGCCCGACGACTAGCGGGAACTACGAGCAGTACTTC; CDR3aa: CASSPTTSGNYEQYF; v_gene: TRBV7-8; j_gene: TRBJ2-7; d_gene: TRBD2; abundance: many
CDR3nt: TGTGCCAGCAGTGCCGGGACAGGGAGCTACGAGCAGTACTTC; CDR3aa: CASSAGTGSYEQYF; v_gene: TRBV6-1; j_gene: TRBJ2-7; d_gene: TRBD1; abundance: many
CDR3nt: TGTGCCAGCAGCACCGGACCGGGAGGGTACTACGAGCAGTACTTC; CDR3aa: CASSTGPGGYYEQYF; v_gene: TRBV7-2; j_gene: TRBJ2-7; d_gene: TRBD2; abundance: many
CDR3nt: TGTGCCAGCAGTCGAGATATGCGATCAGGCACCGGGGAGCTGTTTTTT; CDR3aa: CASSRDMRSGTGELFF; v_gene: TRBV11-2; j_gene: TRBJ2-2; d_gene: .; abundance: .
CDR3nt: TGTGCTAGTGGTTTGGTTACAGGAGGGCAGAGCACCGGGGAGCTGTTTTTT; CDR3aa: CASGLVTGGQSTGELFF; v_gene: TRBV12-5; j_gene: TRBJ2-2; d_gene: .; abundance: many
CDR3nt: TGCAGTGCTAGACGGGGGGCTGGAAACACCATATATTTT; CDR3aa: CSARRGAGNTIYF; v_gene: TRBV20-1; j_gene: TRBJ1-3; d_gene: .; abundance: many
CDR3nt: TGTGCCAGCATAGACAGGAGCTCTGGGGCCAACGTCCTGACTTTC; CDR3aa: CASIDRSSGANVLTF; v_gene: TRBV27; j_gene: TRBJ2-6; d_gene: .; abundance: few
CDR3nt: TGTGCCAGCAACCGGCCGAACACTGAAGCTTTCTTT; CDR3aa: CASNRPNTEAFF; v_gene: TRBV6-1; j_gene: TRBJ1-1; d_gene: .; abundance: .
CDR3nt: TGTGCCAGCAGAAGTGAGGGACTAGCCGAGTACGAGCAGTACTTC; CDR3aa: CASRSEGLAEYEQYF; v_gene: TRBV6-1; j_gene: TRBJ2-7; d_gene: TRBD2; abundance: many